This T cell receptor beta chain was profiled in a study of shared clonotypes between healthy human individuals. Findings of the study overall: It was only blood that was sampled, and tissue repertoires likely differ.

TCRdb keeps only in-frame clones here, not all; method: immunoSEQ multiplex PCR. The sample carries 2 million to 2.5 million clones, roughly 90% recorded once. The germline V and J ends were trimmed by 6 bases and 1 base, with 21 bases remaining between them. Germline V gives CDR1 GTSNPN, CDR2 SVGIG (reference sequence). The CDR3 has 16 amino acids. On this clone itself: Its antigen is still unknown.

The sequenced sample was naive CD4+ T cells from PBMCs. Subset given: CD45RA+ positively selected. The J gene is TRBJ1-1, the V gene TRBV30, with D tentatively TRBD1 (5 bases). This sequence originates from a young man in good health. Some clones in this sample may be carry-over from other donors' samples. DNA of the CDR3: TGTGCCTGTAAGGGGACCGCGAGATTATCGAACACTGAAGCTTTCTTT. It yields the protein CACKGTARLSNTEAFF. The full variable domain, rest sourced from reference TRBV30 and TRBJ1-1, is SQTIHQWPATLVQPVGSPLSLECTVEGTSNPNLYWYRQAAGRGLQLLFYSVGIGQISSEVPQNLSASRPQDRQFILSSKKLLLSDSGFYLCACKGTARLSNTEAFFGQGTRLTVV.